The TCR beta chain described here comes from a study of cytomegalovirus exposure and HLA in healthy donors. Study-wide points: 150 or so TCR beta chains were listed as cytomegalovirus-associated.

Germline CDR1 reads MNHNS; CDR2 reads SASEGT. The CDR3 is made up of 19 amino acids. The V gene end was trimmed by 4 bases and the J gene end by 3 bases; junction bases not matched to a gene: 15. This clone has only a few counts. Its antigen remains unidentified. PCR amplification relied on 60 Vbeta primers (plus 13 Jbeta primers). Clones were read by immunoSEQ multiplex PCR, and TCRdb kept only the in-frame ones, dropping some. The table shows around 200,000 clones, with 80% to 85% occurring only once. This clonotype originated in a man aged 50 to 60 in good health and CMV-seronegative. The chain carries TRBV6-1 and TRBJ1-5, with 10 bases that match TRBD1. The specimen was PBMCs. In nucleotides, the CDR3 is TGTGCCAGCAGTGGATACGGACAGGGGGGGTTATCAAACAATCAGCCCCAGCATTTT. Amino acid sequence: CASSGYGQGGLSNNQPQHF.